Shown below are 9 T cell receptor beta chains from a single sample sequenced in a study of spatial heterogeneity in lung cancer. The time point is: sample taken at primary tumor resection. Researchers sequenced whole RNA taken from tumor, nontumor lung or frozen PBMC without sorting. One entry per CDR3 protein results from TCRdb running MiXCR on the 5' RACE reads. Among fewer than 45,000 distinct CDR3 sequences listed, 6.5% to 8% were seen once. Specimen: PBMCs, collected at surgery. These receptors originate from a female donor with early-stage non-small cell lung cancer.

The rearrangement uses TRBV30 and TRBJ1-5; unclear D gene. The germline V and J ends were trimmed by 2 bases and 1 base, with 6 bases remaining between them. CDR3 length equals 13 residues. The germline V gene encodes CDR1 GTSNPN and CDR2 SVGIG (reference sequence). The CDR3 coding sequence is TGTGCCTGGAGTATGGCAAGCAATCAGCCCCAGCATTTT. As protein: CAWSMASNQPQHF. The full variable domain, in which reference TRBV30 and TRBJ1-5 provide the parts outside the CDR3, is SQTIHQWPATLVQPVGSPLSLECTVEGTSNPNLYWYRQAAGRGLQLLFYSVGIGQISSEVPQNLSASRPQDRQFILSSKKLLLSDSGFYLCAWSMASNQPQHFGDGTRLSIL.

This clonotype has a count of ten or more. The chain couples TRBV6-2 or TRBV6-3 to TRBJ2-3, with D perhaps being TRBD1 or TRBD2 (6 bases each). Germline V gene lookup returns CDR1 MNHEY and CDR2 SVGEGT. Between the trimmed V and J ends, which lost 6 bases and 4 bases, there was a span of 14 bases. This CDR3 has 14 amino acids. The CDR3 DNA follows: TGTGCCAGCAGCGGGGGCTTTCTTTCAGATACGCAGTATTTT. It translates to CASSGGFLSDTQYF.

This clonotype was found many times. The V gene is TRBV12-3 or TRBV12-4, the J gene TRBJ1-5; perhaps TRBD1 as D (5 bases). The CDR3 totals 15 residues. Trimming removed 4 bases at V and 0 bases at J, with 10 bases between. The DNA for the CDR3 is TGTGCCAGCAGTTCCTCCGGGGCTAGCAATCAGCCCCAGCATTTT. Translating gives CASSSSGASNQPQHF.

This clonotype was seen repeatedly, ten times or more. V is TRBV7-9 and J is TRBJ1-1; TRBD1 agrees at 8 bases. CDR3 length: 13 amino acids. Germline trimming cut 11 bases from V and 0 bases from J; bases unmatched to any gene: 5. Germline CDR1 SEHNR, CDR2 FQNEAQ (reference sequence). CDR3 in DNA: TGTGCCGGCCGACAGGGGATGAACACTGAAGCTTTCTTT. It is translated as CAGRQGMNTEAFF.

There are a few counts of this clonotype. The chain couples TRBV19 to TRBJ1-2; TRBD1 matches at 12 bases. V gave up 6 bases and J gave up 3 bases; unmatched junction bases: 8. Per germline, CDR1 LNHDA and CDR2 SQIVND (reference sequence). CDR3 length equals 16 residues. CDR3 amino acids: CASSMGGTGGDYGYTF. CDR3 nucleotides: TGTGCCAGTAGCATGGGCGGGACAGGGGGCGACTATGGCTACACCTTC.

At least ten counts were recorded for this clonotype. The rearrangement joins TRBV5-1 to TRBJ1-1; no clear D. The CDR3 is made up of 13 amino acids. CDR1 SGHRS and CDR2 YFSETQ come from the germline V gene. The V gene lost 0 bases and the J gene lost 1 base, with 4 bases spanning the gap. The CDR3 is CASSLAGNTEAFF. DNA for the CDR3: TGCGCCAGCAGCTTGGCAGGGAACACTGAAGCTTTCTTT.

This clonotype was detected many times. The chain uses TRBV19 and TRBJ2-3, with TRBD1 matching 7 bases. V gave up 2 bases and J gave up 3 bases; unmatched junction bases: 5. The CDR3 sequence is 15 residues long. CDR1 is LNHDA, CDR2 SQIVND, per germline (reference sequence). Written as DNA, the CDR3 is TGTGCCAGTAGTATATCGTGGACAGGTACAGATACGCAGTATTTT. It encodes CASSISWTGTDTQYF.

V gene TRBV6-2 or TRBV6-3 combines with J gene TRBJ2-3, with 7 bases aligning to TRBD2. CDR3 length equals 15 residues. Trimming at V came to 6 bases and at J to 2 bases, leaving 8 bases not matched to a gene. Germline assignment: CDR1 MNHEY and CDR2 SVGEGT. This chain's CDR3 is CASSRGVQVTDTQYF. CDR3 nucleotide sequence: TGTGCCAGCAGCCGGGGGGTACAGGTCACAGATACGCAGTATTTT.

The rearrangement links TRBV6-2 or TRBV6-3 to TRBJ2-2; 7 bases are shared with TRBD1. The CDR3 is made up of 13 amino acids. V trimming: 5 bases; J trimming: 6 bases; junction bases outside the gene matches: 3. The germline gives CDR1 MNHEY, CDR2 SVGEGT. The CDR3 sequence: CASSPGGSGELFF. CDR3 sequence (DNA): TGTGCCAGCAGTCCAGGGGGTTCCGGGGAGCTGTTTTTT.